This T cell receptor (beta chain) was documented in a study of regulatory T cells in long-lasting Graves disease. Indicated time point: newly diagnosed GD, antithyroid drugs for less than 3 months. RNA from PBMCs was the source of the TCR library. The TCR beta library used iRepertoire HTBI primers with Arm-PCR amplification of CDR3. MiXCR, applied by TCRdb to the multiplex PCR reads, yields one record per CDR3 protein. The sample records over 350,000 distinct CDR3 sequences, about 15% being singletons. Deletions cut 3 bases from V and 3 bases from J, with 8 bases between. Germline lookup yields CDR1 ENHRY and CDR2 SYGVKD. This CDR3 is built from 14 residues. The same data also contributed to another study, on T cells in Graves' hyperthyroidism and ophthalmopathy.

The sample was peripheral blood mononuclear cells (PBMCs), taken at new diagnosis, from a patient treated with antithyroid drugs. The chain links TRBV10-3 to TRBJ2-2; D may be TRBD2 (5 bases). The sequence was obtained from a woman in her thirties or forties with Graves disease. DNA for the CDR3: TGTGCCATCAGTGACGGGAATTACACCGGGGAGCTGTTTTTT. Protein sequence: CAISDGNYTGELFF.